The 4 T cell receptor beta chains below all came from one sample that was sequenced in a study of T cells in Graves' hyperthyroidism and ophthalmopathy. The investigators amplified TCR beta CDR3 regions from RNA transcripts. TCR CDR3 underwent first-round RT-PCR with the HTBI primer set. MiXCR, run by TCRdb on the multiplex PCR reads, gives a single entry per CDR3 protein. The sample has 250,000 or so distinct CDR3 sequences, 13% to 15% seen once. Sequenced material: blood. The receptor set was obtained from a woman aged 45-65 years with Graves' hyperthyroidism that later progressed to Graves' ophthalmopathy.

This clonotype showed up many times. This chain links TRBV6-1 with TRBJ1-1; the D gene is possibly TRBD1 (6 bases). CDR1 and CDR2 (germline): MNHNS, SASEGT. Trimming took off 0 bases at V and 5 bases at J, with 7 bases between the two ends. The CDR3 is made up of 13 amino acids. The CDR3 sequence: CASSEATGTEAFF. Here the CDR3 DNA reads TGTGCCAGCAGTGAAGCGACAGGTACTGAAGCTTTCTTT.

This clonotype was recorded once. The chain recombines TRBV10-2 with TRBJ1-4; D is possibly TRBD1 (6 bases). The V end lost 4 bases, the J end lost 5 bases, and 14 bases lay between the germline ends. CDR1 and CDR2 from the germline V gene are WSHSY and SAAADI. The CDR3 is made up of 15 amino acids. CDR3 in DNA: TGCGCCAGCAGTGGTAGGGGGACCGCAAATGAAAAACTGTTTTTT. Protein sequence: CASSGRGTANEKLFF.

This clonotype came up many times. This chain links TRBV20-1 with TRBJ1-1, with unresolved D. Germline V lookup: CDR1 DFQATT, CDR2 SNEGSKA (reference sequence). The length of the CDR3 is 10 residues. V shed 1 base and J shed 11 bases, with 8 bases lying between them. CDR3 bases: TGCAGTGCTAGAGGTACTCGGGCTTTCTTT. The encoded protein is CSARGTRAFF.

The chain is built from TRBV12-3 or TRBV12-4 and TRBJ1-1; D possibly corresponds to TRBD1 (6 bases). The CDR3 has 14 residues. The ends were cut back, 6 bases at V and 4 bases at J, with 15 bases in the middle. The CDR3 sequence: CASRSQGVGTEAFF. The CDR3 DNA follows: TGTGCCAGCAGGTCACAGGGAGTGGGCACTGAAGCTTTCTTT.